This T cell receptor (beta chain) was recorded in a study of cytomegalovirus exposure and HLA in healthy donors. PCR involved 60 Vbeta and 13 Jbeta primers. TCRdb's table, derived via immunoSEQ multiplex PCR, lists solely in-frame clones and lacks some. The profile covers 89,000 or so clones, with around 77% appearing a single time and roughly 1.9% taken by the ten largest. In the case of this clone: Its antigen is not identified.

Study-wide results and caveats: The sole available immune exposure information was CMV serostatus. It was fewer than 200 TCR beta chains that were listed as cytomegalovirus-associated.

CDR3 length: 12 residues. V was cut by 4 bases and J by 7 bases, with 11 bases left in between. The chain joins TRBV23-1 to TRBJ2-7, with TRBD2 as a possible D gene (5 bases). TRBV23-1 is identified as an open reading frame with a role that is uncertain. This receptor was taken from a boy aged 10-17 years in good health and CMV-seronegative. The sample comprised PBMCs. CDR3 sequence (DNA): TGCGCCAGCAGTCTAACTCGAGGGGAGCAGTACTTC. It is translated as CASSLTRGEQYF.